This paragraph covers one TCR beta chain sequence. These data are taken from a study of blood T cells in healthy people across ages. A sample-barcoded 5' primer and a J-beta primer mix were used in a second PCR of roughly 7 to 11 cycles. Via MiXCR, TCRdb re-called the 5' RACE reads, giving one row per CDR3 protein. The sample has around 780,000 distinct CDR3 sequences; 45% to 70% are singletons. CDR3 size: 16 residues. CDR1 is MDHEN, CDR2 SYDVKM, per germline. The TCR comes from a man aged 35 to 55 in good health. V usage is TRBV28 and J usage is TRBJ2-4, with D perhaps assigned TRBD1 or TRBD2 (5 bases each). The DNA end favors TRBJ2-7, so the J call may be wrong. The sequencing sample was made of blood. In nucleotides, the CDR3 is TGTGCCAGCAGTCAAGTGACGGGACGGTCCCCCTACGAGCAGTACTTC. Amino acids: CASSQVTGRSPYEQYF.